Listed here are 29 T cell receptor beta chains from one sample, sequenced in a study of beta chain features in type 1 diabetes. The entirety of the isolated RNA underwent reverse transcription, so expressed TCRB transcripts were sequenced. Profiled with immunoSEQ multiplex PCR; TCRdb holds only in-frame clones, not every one. The sample shows about 450,000 clones, roughly 11% of them seen only once. The sequenced material came from naive CD4+ T cells from blood. The receptors originated from a woman between 18 and 29 years old in good health.

The J gene is TRBJ2-3, the V gene TRBV7-2, with 7 bases aligning to TRBD1. Germline V gives CDR1 SGHTA, CDR2 FQGNSA. Trimming at V came to 4 bases and at J to 1 base, leaving 8 bases not matched to a gene. The CDR3 contains 16 residues. CDR3 protein: CASSSLGDRRTDTQYF. In DNA, the CDR3 is TGTGCCAGCAGCTCCCTAGGGGACAGACGCACAGATACGCAGTATTTT.

The chain is built from TRBV30 and TRBJ2-1; weak D call: TRBD2 (6 bases). Trimming left V 0 bases short and J 0 bases short, with 9 bases between. The CDR3 has 15 amino acids. Germline assignment: CDR1 GTSNPN and CDR2 SVGIG (reference sequence). CDR3 DNA sequence: TGTGCCTGGAGTGTCAACGGGGGCTCCTACAATGAGCAGTTCTTC. Its translation is CAWSVNGGSYNEQFF.

This chain links TRBV27 with TRBJ2-7; 7 bases line up with TRBD1. This CDR3 is built from 14 residues. The J segment lost 5 bases and the V segment lost 6 bases, leaving 10 bases of the junction unmatched. In germline, CDR1 is MNHEY, CDR2 SMNVEV (reference sequence). The CDR3 here is CASRGGQDWDEQYV. Here the CDR3 DNA reads TGTGCCAGCAGAGGTGGACAGGATTGGGACGAGCAGTACGTC.

This clone was observed a few times. This rearrangement joins TRBV7-9 to TRBJ2-2; 7 nucleotides line up with TRBD1. J was trimmed by 7 bases and V by 5 bases; bases with no gene match: 4. The CDR3 sequence is 13 residues long. CDR1 and CDR2 (germline): SEHNR, FQNEAQ (reference sequence). CDR3 nucleotide sequence: TGTGCCAGCAGCCTGAACAGGGGCGGGGAGCTGTTTTTT. It is translated as CASSLNRGGELFF. Full variable domain (rest looked up from reference TRBV7-9 and TRBJ2-2): DTGVSQNPRHKITKRGQNVTFRCDPISEHNRLYWYRQTLGQGPEFLTYFQNEAQLEKSRLLSDRFSAERPKGSFSTLEIQRTEQGDSAMYLCASSLNRGGELFFGEGSRLTVL.

This clone was seen only a few times. V usage is TRBV7-9 and J usage is TRBJ2-3; D unresolved. This CDR3 is 16 amino acids long. V was clipped by 5 bases and J by 0 bases, with 15 bases between them. Germline lookup yields CDR1 SEHNR and CDR2 FQNEAQ (reference sequence). The CDR3 sequence: CASSGGESASTDTQYF. The CDR3 DNA sequence: TGTGCCAGCAGCGGTGGCGAGAGCGCTAGCACAGATACGCAGTATTTT.

This sequence joins TRBV11-3 and TRBJ2-3; D gene uncertain. This CDR3 is 13 amino acids long. Germline assignment: CDR1 SGHNT and CDR2 YENEEA. Trimming removed 6 bases from V and 5 bases from J, with 12 bases in between. The CDR3 bases are TGTGCCAGCAGTAGTCCTCTCAGAGATACGCAGTATTTT. Residues: CASSSPLRDTQYF.

The genes are TRBV5-6 and TRBJ1-1; D unresolved. CDR1 and CDR2 from the germline V gene are SGHDT and YYEEEE. Trimming left V 5 bases short and J 2 bases short, with 16 bases between. The CDR3 has 15 residues. Here the CDR3 DNA reads TGTGCCAGCAGATTTGTATCAGCAGTTAACACTGAAGCTTTCTTT. Its translation is CASRFVSAVNTEAFF.

The genes are TRBV7-3 and TRBJ2-7; D tentatively reads TRBD1 or TRBD2 (5 bases each). Germline values: CDR1 SGHTA, CDR2 FQGTGA. Trimming cost V 0 bases and J 2 bases, with 17 bases left between them. This CDR3 has 17 amino acids. The CDR3 nucleotides are TGTGCCAGCAGCTTAACGGCTGCGGCTAGAGGGGCCTACGAGCAGTACTTC. As protein: CASSLTAAARGAYEQYF.

The chain has TRBV29-1 and TRBJ1-5; no reliable D call. Between the trimmed V and J ends, which lost 0 bases and 1 base, there was a span of 13 bases. CDR3 length: 16 residues. Germline CDR1 and CDR2: SQVTM and ANQGSEA. The DNA of the CDR3 is TGCAGCGTTGAAGATATCAACAGAACAAGCAATCAGCCCCAGCATTTT. Protein sequence: CSVEDINRTSNQPQHF.

The chain couples TRBV6-6 to TRBJ2-3; TRBD2 matches at 9 bases. The CDR3 runs 15 residues. V shed 6 bases and J 4 bases; nucleotides not matched to a gene: 8. CDR1 and CDR2 (germline): MNHNY, SVGAGI (reference sequence). The CDR3 nucleotides are TGTGCCAGCAGAACCACCGGACTAGCGTCAGATACGCAGTATTTT. Its protein product is CASRTTGLASDTQYF.

The table lists this clone with a few counts. The chain carries TRBV9 and TRBJ2-1, with D possibly being TRBD2 (5 bases). V lost 5 bases, J lost 3 bases, and 9 bases lay in between. Germline V gene lookup returns CDR1 SGDLS and CDR2 YYNGEE. This CDR3 spans 13 amino acids. The CDR3 DNA sequence: TGTGCCAGCAGTCGAGCGGACTACAATGAGCAGTTCTTC. Its translation: CASSRADYNEQFF. Drawing the rest from reference TRBV9 and TRBJ2-1, the complete variable domain is DSGVTQTPKHLITATGQRVTLRCSPRSGDLSVYWYQQSLDQGLQFLIQYYNGEERAKGNILERFSAQQFPDLHSELNLSSLELGDSALYFCASSRADYNEQFFGPGTRLTVL.

V is TRBV20-1 and J is TRBJ1-1; D is undetermined. CDR3 length: 11 residues. Germline loops: CDR1 DFQATT, CDR2 SNEGSKA (reference sequence). V shed 3 bases and J shed 6 bases, with 8 bases lying between them. Written as DNA, the CDR3 is TGCAGTGCTAGGGGGATGGCTGAAGCTTTCTTT. This codes for CSARGMAEAFF.

This clone was observed a handful of times. The rearrangement uses TRBV7-9 and TRBJ2-2; TRBD1 aligns across 7 bases. The CDR3 has 15 amino acids. Trimming removed 5 bases from V and 6 bases from J; junction bases left unmatched: 9. The germline CDR1 and CDR2 sequences are SEHNR and FQNEAQ (reference sequence). The DNA for the CDR3 is TGTGCCAGCAGCCCCAAACAGGGGACAGCCGGGGAGCTGTTTTTT. It yields the protein CASSPKQGTAGELFF.

The rearrangement links TRBV27 to TRBJ2-3, with TRBD2 matching over 8 bases. Looked up from germline, CDR1 is MNHEY and CDR2 is SMNVEV (reference sequence). CDR3 length equals 15 residues. Trimming took 4 bases from V and 5 from J; bases not matched to a gene: 8. The CDR3: CASSSHREGRDTQYF. CDR3 DNA: TGTGCCAGCAGTTCCCATCGGGAGGGCCGAGATACGCAGTATTTT.

J is TRBJ2-7 and V is TRBV7-9, with 9 bases matching TRBD1. With V trimmed by 2 bases and J by 3 bases, 11 bases remained unmatched. In germline, CDR1 is SEHNR, CDR2 FQNEAQ (reference sequence). This CDR3 is built from 17 residues. The DNA for the CDR3 is TGTGCCAGCAGCTTATATGGAGGGACAGGGAACCACTACGAGCAGTACTTC. This sequence encodes CASSLYGGTGNHYEQYF.

In this sample, this clone turned up a few times. CDR3: CASSIILAGAVEQFF. The CDR3 DNA reads TGTGCCAGTAGTATAATACTAGCGGGAGCCGTAGAGCAGTTCTTC. The genes are TRBV19 and TRBJ2-1; TRBD2 matches 11 bases. The length of the CDR3 is 15 residues. Germline CDR1 LNHDA, CDR2 SQIVND (reference sequence). V gave up 2 bases and J gave up 10 bases; unmatched junction bases: 7. The variable domain in full, with the rest retrieved from reference TRBV19 and TRBJ2-1, is DGGITQSPKYLFRKEGQNVTLSCEQNLNHDAMYWYRQDPGQGLRLIYYSQIVNDFQKGDIAEGYSVSREKKESFPLTVTSAQKNPTAFYLCASSIILAGAVEQFFGPGTRLTVL.

This chain joins TRBV6-5 and TRBJ1-5; D unresolved. Per germline, CDR1 MNHEY and CDR2 SVGAGI. The CDR3 is made up of 14 amino acids. The V end lost 4 bases, the J end lost 5 bases, and 12 bases lay between the germline ends. The CDR3 protein is CASSLLGGDQPQHF. In nucleotides, the CDR3 is TGTGCCAGCAGTTTACTGGGAGGCGATCAGCCCCAGCATTTT.

This chain links TRBV7-9 with TRBJ1-4, with 7 bases identical to TRBD1. The CDR3 totals 15 residues. Germline V lookup: CDR1 SEHNR, CDR2 FQNEAQ (reference sequence). Trimming at V came to 5 bases and at J to 5 bases, leaving 8 bases not matched to a gene. The CDR3 spells CASSTTGRGNEKLFF. The CDR3 DNA reads TGTGCCAGCAGCACGACAGGGCGGGGGAATGAAAAACTGTTTTTT.

V usage is TRBV5-1 and J usage is TRBJ1-1; unclear D gene. Germline assignment: CDR1 SGHRS and CDR2 YFSETQ. This CDR3 is 13 amino acids long. V was pared by 5 bases and J by 2 bases, with 10 bases between. DNA of the CDR3: TGCGCCAGCAGGGATCAAGCAAACACTGAAGCTTTCTTT. It is translated as CASRDQANTEAFF.

The V call is TRBV6-6, the J call TRBJ2-1; D is unresolved. Germline values: CDR1 MNHNY, CDR2 SVGAGI (reference sequence). This CDR3 region has 13 residues. Between the trimmed V and J ends, which lost 2 bases and 9 bases, there was a span of 11 bases. For the CDR3, the DNA is TGTGCCAGCAGTTACGCCCAAGCCAGTGAGCAGTTCTTC. It translates to CASSYAQASEQFF.

The chain is built from TRBV10-3 and TRBJ1-2; TRBD1 agrees at 8 bases. The CDR3 length is 17 residues. Germline lookup yields CDR1 ENHRY and CDR2 SYGVKD. J was trimmed by 1 base and V by 4 bases; bases with no gene match: 11. As DNA, the CDR3 is TGTGCCATCAGTGTCGCTCCGGGCGGACAGGGTAACTATGGCTACACCTTC. It codes for CAISVAPGGQGNYGYTF.

The genes are TRBV7-9 and TRBJ2-1, with D tentatively TRBD1 or TRBD2 (5 bases each). Trimming removed 6 bases at V and 15 bases at J, with 18 bases between. The CDR3 runs to 12 residues. Germline-derived CDR1 and CDR2 are SEHNR and FQNEAQ (reference sequence). The CDR3 is CASRNRDGAPFF. The CDR3 DNA reads TGTGCCAGCAGAAACCGGGACGGGGCTCCGTTCTTC.

J is TRBJ2-1 and V is TRBV30; D is unclear. The V end was cut by 3 bases, the J end by 2 bases, with 2 bases between. Per germline, CDR1 GTSNPN and CDR2 SVGIG (reference sequence). The CDR3 totals 11 residues. The CDR3: CAWRPYNEQFF. Written as DNA, the CDR3 is TGTGCCTGGAGGCCCTACAATGAGCAGTTCTTC.

This chain links TRBV25-1 with TRBJ1-1; possible D gene TRBD1, 5 bases. Germline CDR1 MGHDK, CDR2 SYGVNS. V shed 3 bases and J shed 3 bases, with 14 bases lying between them. The CDR3 has 15 residues. CDR3 nucleotides: TGTGCCAGCAGTGACCCCGGGGCGGGCGACACTGAAGCTTTCTTT. Translated, it gives CASSDPGAGDTEAFF.

Many counts were recorded for this clone. This chain connects TRBV29-1 to TRBJ2-1; 11 nucleotides agree with TRBD1. CDR1 is SQVTM, CDR2 ANQGSEA, per germline. There are 14 residues in the CDR3. After removal of 7 bases from V and 4 bases from J, the junction contained 6 bases not matched to a gene. Written as DNA, the CDR3 is TGCAGCGCCAAGGACAGGGGGCCTTACAATGAGCAGTTCTTC. Protein sequence: CSAKDRGPYNEQFF.

This clone was detected only a few times. V and J are TRBV5-4 and TRBJ2-1, with D unclear. V lost 0 bases to trimming and J lost 8 bases, with 18 bases between them. The CDR3 consists of 16 residues. Germline loops: CDR1 SGHNT, CDR2 YYREEE (reference sequence). CDR3 coding DNA: TGTGCCAGCAGCTTGGGCCCTAGATCATTGTGGGATGAGCAGTTCTTC. Translated: CASSLGPRSLWDEQFF. The full variable domain, completed using reference TRBV5-4 and TRBJ2-1, is ETGVTQSPTHLIKTRGQQVTLRCSSQSGHNTVSWYQQALGQGPQFIFQYYREEENGRGNFPPRFSGLQFPNYSSELNVNALELDDSALYLCASSLGPRSLWDEQFFGPGTRLTVL.

This clone was observed a few times. The rearrangement joins TRBV2 to TRBJ2-1; weak D call: TRBD2 (5 bases). With 8 bases removed from V and 12 bases from J, the gap between germline ends came to 23 bases. This CDR3 comprises 14 residues. Germline V gene lookup returns CDR1 SNHLY and CDR2 FYNNEI. CDR3 region: CASAGPTNGSGQFF. Written as DNA, the CDR3 is TGTGCCAGCGCGGGCCCCACAAATGGGTCAGGGCAGTTCTTC.

This clone has a handful of counts. The chain is built from TRBV28 and TRBJ2-5; 12 bases line up with TRBD2. The CDR3 is 16 amino acids. Trimming at V came to 6 bases and at J to 2 bases, leaving 7 bases not matched to a gene. Germline assignment: CDR1 MDHEN and CDR2 SYDVKM. The CDR3 region is CASRPWTSGAQETQYF. The DNA for the CDR3 is TGTGCCAGCAGACCCTGGACTAGCGGGGCTCAAGAGACCCAGTACTTC.

This clone showed up just a few times. The chain recombines TRBV27 with TRBJ1-1; D call uncertain. V was cut by 8 bases and J by 4 bases, with 20 bases left in between. Germline V gene sequence: CDR1 MNHEY, CDR2 SMNVEV (reference sequence). CDR3 length equals 15 residues. Written as DNA, the CDR3 is TGTGCCAGCTCCCAAGGAGAGGGTTTGTTCACTGAAGCTTTCTTT. Translating it yields CASSQGEGLFTEAFF.